This TCR beta chain was recorded in a study of blood T cell repertoires in COVID-19. Study-level information: The samples span acute and convalescent COVID-19 from the United States, Italy and Spain. PBMCs, B-cell-depleted T cells, or T cells were the source of the cDNA or gDNA that made up the material.

The CDR3 is 14 residues long. The germline V gene has CDR1 LGHDT and CDR2 YNNKEL (reference sequence). The V end lost 4 bases, the J end lost 5 bases, and 14 bases lay between the germline ends. Methods used by the authors: Amplifying reference gene primers gave estimates of nucleated cell counts. The table came from immunoSEQ multiplex PCR; TCRdb's copy has only in-frame clones and leaves some out. Clone size and the V and J calls come from that table; the DNA yielded D and trimming. The sample lists under 250,000 clones, 83% seen once, with roughly 9.4% in the top ten. The sample comprised peripheral blood. This chain uses TRBV3-1 (or the pseudogene TRBV3-2) with TRBJ1-1; D is undetermined. The sequence came from a man between 35 and 55 years old with active or convalescent COVID-19. The CDR3 region is CASSREQSRTEAFF. Written as DNA, the CDR3 is TGTGCCAGCAGCCGAGAACAGTCTCGGACTGAAGCTTTCTTT.